What follows describes a single T cell receptor beta chain. The data were obtained in a study of technical replicates of blood from several donors. Using immunoSEQ multiplex PCR, the repertoire was profiled, and TCRdb retains in-frame clones only, with some absent. Of tens of thousands of clones listed, 95% to 97% are singletons. The CDR3 contains 13 residues. V gave up 2 bases and J gave up 2 bases, with 6 bases separating them. Germline V lookup: CDR1 MNHEY, CDR2 SVGAGI. The source of this sequence is a human donor in good health. The chain combines TRBV6-5 with TRBJ1-2, with D possibly TRBD1 on 6 matching bases. The sample comprised T cells isolated from PBMCs. This chain's CDR3 is CASSYDRNYGYTF. In nucleotides, the CDR3 is TGTGCCAGCAGTTACGACAGGAACTATGGCTACACCTTC.